This passage covers 16 T cell receptor beta chains from one sample sequenced in a study of naive and memory T cell subsets. Two oligonucleotides, mixed equimolar, formed the beta constant-region primer covering TRBC1 and TRBC2. TCRdb recomputed calls from the UMI-ligation and nested PCR reads with MiXCR, one row per CDR3 protein. In the table there are tens of thousands of distinct CDR3 sequences, roughly 15% of which are singletons. The sample was effector memory CD4+ T cells from blood. Documented subset: effector memory, CD45RA- CD27-. The receptors here all came from a human donor in good health.

This clonotype has only a few counts. CDR3 in DNA: TGTGCCAGCATAAGGACGGATACCTACGAGCAGTACTTC. Translating it yields CASIRTDTYEQYF. The chain employs TRBV28 and TRBJ2-7; D call uncertain. CDR1 is MDHEN, CDR2 SYDVKM, per germline. Trimming removed 7 bases from V and 2 bases from J, with 12 bases in between. The CDR3 loop spans 13 amino acids.

This clonotype was seen at least ten times. The J gene is TRBJ2-7, the V gene TRBV2; 8 bases are shared with TRBD2. CDR3 length: 14 amino acids. Germline-derived CDR1 and CDR2 are SNHLY and FYNNEI. With 9 bases clipped from V and 6 bases from J, the junction kept 13 bases outside the gene matches. The CDR3 region is CASRREVGRLEQYF. The DNA for the CDR3 is TGTGCCAGTCGGCGGGAGGTGGGGAGGCTCGAGCAGTACTTC.

V usage is TRBV20-1 and J usage is TRBJ2-1, with 8 bases identical to TRBD2. The CDR3 spans 15 residues. Losses at the gene ends were 5 bases for V and 8 bases for J; bases not matched to a gene: 14. Germline loops: CDR1 DFQATT, CDR2 SNEGSKA (reference sequence). This CDR3 is CSALPGRALSYEQFF. The CDR3, as DNA: TGCAGTGCTCTCCCCGGGAGGGCCCTAAGTTATGAGCAGTTCTTC.

This clonotype has only a few counts. V usage is TRBV5-1 and J usage is TRBJ2-3; D unclear. Germline V gene lookup returns CDR1 SGHRS and CDR2 YFSETQ. There are 13 residues in the CDR3. V gave up 0 bases and J gave up 4 bases, with 6 bases separating them. Here the CDR3 reads CASSLGSPDTQYF. The CDR3 coding sequence is TGCGCCAGCAGCTTGGGGAGTCCAGATACGCAGTATTTT.

The V and J genes are TRBV5-6 and TRBJ2-2; D gene unclear. There are 16 residues in the CDR3. Germline lookup yields CDR1 SGHDT and CDR2 YYEEEE. V lost 2 bases to trimming and J lost 4 bases, with 15 bases between them. CDR3: CASSFGQVTATGELFF. The CDR3 nucleotides read TGTGCCAGCAGCTTCGGTCAGGTCACCGCCACCGGGGAGCTGTTTTTT. Together with reference TRBV5-6 and TRBJ2-2, the CDR3 gives the full variable domain: DAGVTQSPTHLIKTRGQQVTLRCSPKSGHDTVSWYQQALGQGPQFIFQYYEEEERQRGNFPDRFSGHQFPNYSSELNVNALLLGDSALYLCASSFGQVTATGELFFGEGSRLTVL.

The chain couples TRBV5-4 to TRBJ2-3; 10 bases map to TRBD2. This CDR3 comprises 15 residues. V trimming: 5 bases; J trimming: 3 bases; junction bases outside the gene matches: 6. CDR1 is SGHNT, CDR2 YYREEE, per germline (reference sequence). The CDR3 protein is CASRAGGMLTDTQYF. As DNA, the CDR3 is TGTGCCAGCAGAGCGGGAGGGATGTTGACAGATACGCAGTATTTT.

The table lists this clonotype with many counts. V and J are TRBV7-9 and TRBJ2-5; 11 nucleotides agree with TRBD2. Germline CDR1 is SEHNR and CDR2 is FQNEAQ (reference sequence). V was clipped by 2 bases and J by 4 bases; unmatched bases: 9. The CDR3 sequence is 17 residues long. As DNA, the CDR3 is TGTGCCAGCAGCTTATGGAGTAGCGGGAGGGCCGCAGAGACCCAGTACTTC. Translating it yields CASSLWSSGRAAETQYF.

The V call is TRBV30, the J call TRBJ1-5; D is unresolved. V was shortened by 5 bases and J by 3 bases, with 8 bases between the two germline ends. Per germline, CDR1 GTSNPN and CDR2 SVGIG (reference sequence). This CDR3 spans 12 amino acids. The CDR3 loop is CAWAPDNQPQHF. As DNA, the CDR3 is TGTGCCTGGGCCCCAGACAATCAGCCCCAGCATTTT. Looking up the rest from reference TRBV30 and TRBJ1-5 gives the full variable domain: SQTIHQWPATLVQPVGSPLSLECTVEGTSNPNLYWYRQAAGRGLQLLFYSVGIGQISSEVPQNLSASRPQDRQFILSSKKLLLSDSGFYLCAWAPDNQPQHFGDGTRLSIL.

The chain is built from TRBV7-2 and TRBJ2-1, with 9 bases fitting TRBD1. Germline V gives CDR1 SGHTA, CDR2 FQGNSA. V lost 5 bases and J lost 7; bases outside the gene matches: 3. The CDR3 is 13 residues long. This CDR3 reads CASSPGTGNEQFF. CDR3 DNA: TGTGCCAGCAGCCCCGGGACAGGGAATGAGCAGTTCTTC.

This sequence joins TRBV19 and TRBJ1-2; D remains unclear. The CDR3 is made up of 14 amino acids. V shed 7 bases and J shed 0 bases, with 12 bases lying between them. CDR1 and CDR2 from the germline V gene are LNHDA and SQIVND (reference sequence). CDR3 sequence: CASKSGSANYGYTF. CDR3 nucleotide sequence: TGTGCCAGTAAATCCGGGAGCGCTAACTATGGCTACACCTTC.

The genes are TRBV9 and TRBJ1-2; unclear D gene. V was clipped by 0 bases and J by 9 bases, with 18 bases between them. The CDR3 has 15 amino acids. Germline assignment: CDR1 SGDLS and CDR2 YYNGEE. The CDR3 region is CASSVEEGMVGRYTF. The CDR3 nucleotides read TGTGCCAGCAGCGTAGAAGAGGGTATGGTAGGGCGCTACACCTTC.

The V call is TRBV7-9, the J call TRBJ2-1; 14 bases map to TRBD2. Germline loops: CDR1 SEHNR, CDR2 FQNEAQ (reference sequence). V shed 5 bases, J shed 9 bases, and the junction held 9 bases outside the gene matches. The length of the CDR3 is 16 residues. The CDR3 region is CASSLGLAGDLGEQFF. CDR3 sequence (DNA): TGTGCCAGCAGCCTGGGACTAGCGGGAGATTTGGGTGAGCAGTTCTTC.

This clonotype occurred a few times. The gene calls are TRBV18 and TRBJ2-3; D call uncertain. CDR3 length equals 14 residues. The germline V gene encodes CDR1 KGHSH and CDR2 LQKENI. V was trimmed by 1 base and J by 1 base, leaving 6 bases between them. In DNA form, the CDR3 reads TGTGCCAGCTCACCACAAAGGGGCACAGATACGCAGTATTTT. Translated, it gives CASSPQRGTDTQYF.

The sample holds many counts of this clonotype. The V and J genes are TRBV20-1 and TRBJ2-2, with TRBD2 matching 11 bases. V lost 0 bases and J lost 2; bases outside the gene matches: 5. The CDR3 loop spans 17 amino acids. Germline V gene lookup returns CDR1 DFQATT and CDR2 SNEGSKA (reference sequence). The CDR3: CSARDFSGRANTGELFF. The DNA for the CDR3 is TGCAGTGCTAGAGATTTTAGCGGGAGGGCCAACACCGGGGAGCTGTTTTTT.

This clonotype was seen repeatedly, ten times or more. V usage is TRBV7-2 and J usage is TRBJ2-3; D is perhaps TRBD1 (6 bases). The CDR3 extends over 15 amino acids. The V end was cut by 3 bases, the J end by 2 bases, with 12 bases between. From germline, CDR1 is SGHTA and CDR2 FQGNSA. The CDR3: CASSLAPGDTDTQYF. The CDR3 DNA sequence: TGTGCCAGCAGCTTGGCCCCAGGGGACACAGATACGCAGTATTTT.

J is TRBJ2-5 and V is TRBV15; D is unresolved. Germline CDR1 and CDR2: LNHNV and YYDKDF (reference sequence). The V and J ends lost 0 bases and 2 bases respectively, with 10 bases between them. The CDR3 spans 15 residues. CDR3 amino acids: CATSRDRGPQETQYF. CDR3 nucleotides: TGTGCCACCAGCAGAGATCGCGGTCCGCAAGAGACCCAGTACTTC.